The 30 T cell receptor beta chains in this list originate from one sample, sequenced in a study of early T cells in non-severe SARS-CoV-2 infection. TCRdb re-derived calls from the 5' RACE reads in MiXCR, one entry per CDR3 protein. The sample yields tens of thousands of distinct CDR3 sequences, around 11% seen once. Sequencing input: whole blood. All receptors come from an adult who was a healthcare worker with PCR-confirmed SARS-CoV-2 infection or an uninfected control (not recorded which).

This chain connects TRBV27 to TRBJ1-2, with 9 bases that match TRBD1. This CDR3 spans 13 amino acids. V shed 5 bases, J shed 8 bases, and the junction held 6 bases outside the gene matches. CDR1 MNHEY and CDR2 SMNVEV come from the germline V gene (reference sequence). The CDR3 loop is CASSPGQGIGYTF. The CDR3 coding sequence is TGTGCCAGCAGTCCTGGACAGGGGATCGGCTACACCTTC.

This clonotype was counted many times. The CDR3 nucleotides are TGTGCCACCAGTTCGGGTCCCGACTACGAGCAGTACTTC. Protein: CATSSGPDYEQYF. The V and J genes are TRBV24-1 and TRBJ2-7; unclear D gene. Trimming took 6 bases from V and 3 from J, leaving 11 bases between them. The CDR3 runs 13 residues. Looked up from germline, CDR1 is KGHDR and CDR2 is SFDVKD.

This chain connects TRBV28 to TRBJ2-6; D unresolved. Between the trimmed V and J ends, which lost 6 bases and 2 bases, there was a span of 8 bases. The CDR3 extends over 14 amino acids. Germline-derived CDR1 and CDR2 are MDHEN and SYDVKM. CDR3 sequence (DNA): TGTGCCAGCAGCAGACCGACTGGGGCCAACGTCCTGACTTTC. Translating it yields CASSRPTGANVLTF.

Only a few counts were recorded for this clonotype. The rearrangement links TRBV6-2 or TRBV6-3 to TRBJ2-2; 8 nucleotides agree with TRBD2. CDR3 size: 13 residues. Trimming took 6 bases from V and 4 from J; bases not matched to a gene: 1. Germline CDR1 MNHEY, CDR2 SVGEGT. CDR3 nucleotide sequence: TGTGCCAGCAGGCTAGCGGGCACCGGGGAGCTGTTTTTT. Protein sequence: CASRLAGTGELFF.

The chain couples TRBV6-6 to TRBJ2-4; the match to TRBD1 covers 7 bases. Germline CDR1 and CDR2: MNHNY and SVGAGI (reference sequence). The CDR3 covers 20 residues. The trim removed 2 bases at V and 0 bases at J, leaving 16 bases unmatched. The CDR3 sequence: CASSYRQGSTYWLAKNIQYF. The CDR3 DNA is TGTGCCAGCAGTTACCGACAGGGCTCTACTTATTGGCTAGCCAAAAACATTCAGTACTTC.

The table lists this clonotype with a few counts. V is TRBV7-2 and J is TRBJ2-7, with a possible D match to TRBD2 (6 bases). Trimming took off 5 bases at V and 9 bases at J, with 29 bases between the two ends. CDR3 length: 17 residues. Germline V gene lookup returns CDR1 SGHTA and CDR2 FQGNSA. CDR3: CASSGVGTSWQTRTQYF. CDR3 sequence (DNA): TGTGCCAGCAGCGGTGTGGGAACTAGCTGGCAGACCCGCACGCAGTACTTC.

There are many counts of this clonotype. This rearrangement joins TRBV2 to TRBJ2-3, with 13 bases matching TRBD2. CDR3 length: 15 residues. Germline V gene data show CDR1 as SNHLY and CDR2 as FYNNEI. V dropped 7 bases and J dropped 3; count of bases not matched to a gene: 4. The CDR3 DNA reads TGTGCCAGCATGACTAGCGGGGGGCTTACAGATACGCAGTATTTT. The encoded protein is CASMTSGGLTDTQYF.

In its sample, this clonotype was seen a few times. The CDR3 DNA sequence: TGTGCCAGCAGCTTAGACGGTTTTGCCGGGGAGCTGTTTTTT. Encoded protein: CASSLDGFAGELFF. The chain links TRBV11-3 to TRBJ2-2, with D hard to call. The CDR3 has 14 amino acids. Trimming removed 0 bases at V and 6 bases at J, with 8 bases between. The germline CDR1 and CDR2 sequences are SGHNT and YENEEA.

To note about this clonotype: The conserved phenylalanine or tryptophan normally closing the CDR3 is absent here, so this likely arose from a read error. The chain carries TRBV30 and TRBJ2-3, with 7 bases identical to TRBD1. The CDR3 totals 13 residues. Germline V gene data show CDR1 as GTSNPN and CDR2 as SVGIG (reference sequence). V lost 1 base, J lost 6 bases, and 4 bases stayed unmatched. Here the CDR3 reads CAWSGGGRDTQYS. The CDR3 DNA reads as TGTGCCTGGAGTGGAGGGGGCAGGGATACGCAGTATTCT.

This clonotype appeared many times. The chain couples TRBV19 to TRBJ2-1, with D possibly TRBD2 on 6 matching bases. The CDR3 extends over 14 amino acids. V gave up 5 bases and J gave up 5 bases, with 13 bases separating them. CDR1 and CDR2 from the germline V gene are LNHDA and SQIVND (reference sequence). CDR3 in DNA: TGTGCCAGTAGTGATCTAGCGCACCACAATGAGCAGTTCTTC. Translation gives CASSDLAHHNEQFF.

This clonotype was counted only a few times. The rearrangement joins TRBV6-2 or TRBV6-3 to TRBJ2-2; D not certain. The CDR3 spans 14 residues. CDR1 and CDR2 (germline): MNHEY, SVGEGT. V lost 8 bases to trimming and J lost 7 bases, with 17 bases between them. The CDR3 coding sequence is TGTGCCAGCCACCTTACACCCGGGTTCGGGGAGCTGTTTTTT. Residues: CASHLTPGFGELFF.

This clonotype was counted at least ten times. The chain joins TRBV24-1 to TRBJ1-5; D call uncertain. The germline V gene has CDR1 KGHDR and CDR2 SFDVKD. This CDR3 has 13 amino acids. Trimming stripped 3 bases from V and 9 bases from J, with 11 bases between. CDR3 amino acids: CATSDRTPRPQHF. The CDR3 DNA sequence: TGTGCCACCAGTGATAGAACCCCAAGGCCCCAGCATTTT.

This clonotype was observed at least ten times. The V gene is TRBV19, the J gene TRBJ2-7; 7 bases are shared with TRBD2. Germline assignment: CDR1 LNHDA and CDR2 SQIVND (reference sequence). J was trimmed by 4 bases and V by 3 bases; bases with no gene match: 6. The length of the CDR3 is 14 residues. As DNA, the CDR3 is TGTGCCAGTAGTATTGGGCTAGCGGATTACGAGCAGTACTTC. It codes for CASSIGLADYEQYF. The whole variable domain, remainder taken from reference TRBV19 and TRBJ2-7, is DGGITQSPKYLFRKEGQNVTLSCEQNLNHDAMYWYRQDPGQGLRLIYYSQIVNDFQKGDIAEGYSVSREKKESFPLTVTSAQKNPTAFYLCASSIGLADYEQYFGPGTRLTVT.

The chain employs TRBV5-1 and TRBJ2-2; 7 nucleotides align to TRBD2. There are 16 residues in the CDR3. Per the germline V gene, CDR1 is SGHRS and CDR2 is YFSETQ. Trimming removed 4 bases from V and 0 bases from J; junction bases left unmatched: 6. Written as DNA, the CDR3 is TGCGCCAGCAGCACCGGGGACTACCCGAACACCGGGGAGCTGTTTTTT. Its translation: CASSTGDYPNTGELFF.

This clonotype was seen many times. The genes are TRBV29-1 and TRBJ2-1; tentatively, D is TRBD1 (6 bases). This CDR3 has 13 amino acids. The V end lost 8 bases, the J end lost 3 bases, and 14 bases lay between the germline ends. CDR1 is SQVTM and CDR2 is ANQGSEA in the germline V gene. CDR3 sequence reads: CSLGQGNYNEQFF. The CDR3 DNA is TGCAGCCTAGGGCAGGGGAACTACAATGAGCAGTTCTTC.

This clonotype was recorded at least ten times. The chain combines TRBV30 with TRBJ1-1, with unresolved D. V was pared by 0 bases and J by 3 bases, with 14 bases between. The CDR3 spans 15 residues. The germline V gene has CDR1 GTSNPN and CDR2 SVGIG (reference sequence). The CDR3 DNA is TGTGCCTGGAGTGTCCTCTGGAACCTTGACACTGAAGCTTTCTTT. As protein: CAWSVLWNLDTEAFF.

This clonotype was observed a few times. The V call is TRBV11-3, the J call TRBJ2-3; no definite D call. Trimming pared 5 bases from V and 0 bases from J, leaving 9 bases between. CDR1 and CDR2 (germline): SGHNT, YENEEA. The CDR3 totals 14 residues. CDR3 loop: CASSMDRSTDTQYF. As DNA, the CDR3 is TGTGCCAGCAGCATGGACCGAAGCACAGATACGCAGTATTTT.

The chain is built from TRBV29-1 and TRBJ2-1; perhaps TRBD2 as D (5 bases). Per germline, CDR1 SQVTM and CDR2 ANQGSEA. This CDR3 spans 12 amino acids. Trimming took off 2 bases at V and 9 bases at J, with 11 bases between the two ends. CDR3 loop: CSVEFRAGEQFF. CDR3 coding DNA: TGCAGCGTTGAATTTCGGGCGGGTGAGCAGTTCTTC.

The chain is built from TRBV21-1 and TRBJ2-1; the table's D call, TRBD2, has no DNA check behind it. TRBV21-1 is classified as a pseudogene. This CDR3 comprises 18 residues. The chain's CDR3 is CASSKDASASGSLNEQFF. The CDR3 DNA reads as TGTGCCAGCAGCAAAGACGCTTCCGCTAGCGGGAGTTTAAATGAGCAGTTCTTC.

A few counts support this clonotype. CDR3 in amino acids: CASSLVLAGVEETQYF. The CDR3 bases are TGTGCCAGCAGCTTAGTTCTAGCGGGAGTTGAGGAGACCCAGTACTTC. The V call is TRBV7-9, the J call TRBJ2-5; 10 nucleotides line up with TRBD2. CDR3 length equals 16 residues. V lost 1 base and J lost 5; bases outside the gene matches: 7. Germline CDR1 reads SEHNR; CDR2 reads FQNEAQ (reference sequence). Variable domain in full (rest from reference TRBV7-9 and TRBJ2-5): DTGVSQNPRHKITKRGQNVTFRCDPISEHNRLYWYRQTLGQGPEFLTYFQNEAQLEKSRLLSDRFSAERPKGSFSTLEIQRTEQGDSAMYLCASSLVLAGVEETQYFGPGTRLLVL.

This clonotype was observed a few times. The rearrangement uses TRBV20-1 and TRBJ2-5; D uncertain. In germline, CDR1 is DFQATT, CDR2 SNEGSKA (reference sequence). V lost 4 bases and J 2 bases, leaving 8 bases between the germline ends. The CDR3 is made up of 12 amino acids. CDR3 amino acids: CSAMTHQETQYF. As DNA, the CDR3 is TGCAGTGCTATGACTCATCAAGAGACCCAGTACTTC.

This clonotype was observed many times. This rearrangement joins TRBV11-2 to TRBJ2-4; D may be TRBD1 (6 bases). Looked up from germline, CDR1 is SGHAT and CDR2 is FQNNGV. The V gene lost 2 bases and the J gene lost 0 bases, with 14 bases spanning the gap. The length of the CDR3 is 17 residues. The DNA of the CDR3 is TGTGCCAGCAGCTTAACCAGGGGTCTCCTAGCCAAAAACATTCAGTACTTC. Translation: CASSLTRGLLAKNIQYF.

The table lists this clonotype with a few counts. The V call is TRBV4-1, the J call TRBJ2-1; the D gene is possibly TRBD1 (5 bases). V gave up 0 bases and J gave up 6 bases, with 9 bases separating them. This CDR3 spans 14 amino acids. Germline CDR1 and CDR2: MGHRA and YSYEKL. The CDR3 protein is CASSQEQGSNEQFF. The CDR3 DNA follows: TGCGCCAGCAGCCAAGAGCAGGGCTCCAATGAGCAGTTCTTC.

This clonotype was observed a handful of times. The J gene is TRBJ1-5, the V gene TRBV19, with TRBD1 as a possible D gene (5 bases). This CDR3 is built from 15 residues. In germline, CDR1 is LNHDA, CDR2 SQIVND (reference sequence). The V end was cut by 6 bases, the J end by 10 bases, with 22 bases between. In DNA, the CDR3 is TGTGCCAGTAGCGGCTCGGACACGACAATCAGCCCCCAGCATTTT. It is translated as CASSGSDTTISPQHF.

The CDR3 loop is CASSYNRETEAFF. CDR3 sequence (DNA): TGTGCCAGCAGTTATAACAGGGAAACTGAAGCTTTCTTT. The chain couples TRBV6-5 to TRBJ1-1, with D possibly being TRBD1 (6 bases). With 3 bases removed from V and 5 bases from J, the gap between germline ends came to 10 bases. Per germline, CDR1 MNHEY and CDR2 SVGAGI. This CDR3 contains 13 residues.

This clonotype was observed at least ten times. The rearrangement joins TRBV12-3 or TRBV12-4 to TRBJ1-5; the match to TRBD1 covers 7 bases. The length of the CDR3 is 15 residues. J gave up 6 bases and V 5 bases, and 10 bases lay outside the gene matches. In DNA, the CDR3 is TGTGCCAGCAGTACTGAGGGGGCTACAGGTCAGCCCCAGCATTTT. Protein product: CASSTEGATGQPQHF.

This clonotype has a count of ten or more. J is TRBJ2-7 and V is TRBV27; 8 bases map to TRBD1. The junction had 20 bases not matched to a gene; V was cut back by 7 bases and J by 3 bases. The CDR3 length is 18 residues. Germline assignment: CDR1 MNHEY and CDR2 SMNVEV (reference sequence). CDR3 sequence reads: CASTRPVVRDRYRYEQYF. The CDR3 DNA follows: TGTGCCAGCACCCGCCCGGTCGTCCGGGACAGGTACCGCTACGAGCAGTACTTC.

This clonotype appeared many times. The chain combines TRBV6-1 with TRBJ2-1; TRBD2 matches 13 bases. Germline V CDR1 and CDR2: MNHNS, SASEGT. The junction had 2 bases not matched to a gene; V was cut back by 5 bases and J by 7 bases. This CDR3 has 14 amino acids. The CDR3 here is CASSRTSGRNEQFF. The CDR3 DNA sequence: TGTGCCAGCAGTCGGACTAGCGGGAGAAATGAGCAGTTCTTC.

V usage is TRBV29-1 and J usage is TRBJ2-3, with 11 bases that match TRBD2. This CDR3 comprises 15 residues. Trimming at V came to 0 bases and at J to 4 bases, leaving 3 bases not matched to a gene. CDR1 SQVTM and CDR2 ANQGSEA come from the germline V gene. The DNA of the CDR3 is TGCAGCGTTGAAGAACTAGCGGGAGTTCCAGATACGCAGTATTTT. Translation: CSVEELAGVPDTQYF.

The CDR3 reads CASRARRDTGSYEQYF. CDR3 DNA: TGCGCCAGCAGAGCTAGAAGGGACACAGGCTCCTACGAGCAGTACTTC. The chain has TRBV10-2 and TRBJ2-7; perhaps TRBD1 as D (6 bases). The CDR3 has 16 residues. V lost 6 bases, J lost 0 bases, and 18 bases lay in between. In germline, CDR1 is WSHSY, CDR2 SAAADI.